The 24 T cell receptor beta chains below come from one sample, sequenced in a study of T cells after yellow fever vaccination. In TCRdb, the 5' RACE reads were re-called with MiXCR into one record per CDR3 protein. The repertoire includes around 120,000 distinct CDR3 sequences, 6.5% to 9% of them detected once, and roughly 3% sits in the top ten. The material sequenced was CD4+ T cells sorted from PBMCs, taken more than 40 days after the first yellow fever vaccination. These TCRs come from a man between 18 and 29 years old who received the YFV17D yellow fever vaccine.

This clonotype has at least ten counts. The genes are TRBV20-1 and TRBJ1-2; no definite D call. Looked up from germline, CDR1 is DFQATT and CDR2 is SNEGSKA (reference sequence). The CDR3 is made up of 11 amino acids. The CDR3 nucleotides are TGCAAGGCGCGGGTCTTCTATGGCTACACCTTC. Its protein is CKARVFYGYTF.

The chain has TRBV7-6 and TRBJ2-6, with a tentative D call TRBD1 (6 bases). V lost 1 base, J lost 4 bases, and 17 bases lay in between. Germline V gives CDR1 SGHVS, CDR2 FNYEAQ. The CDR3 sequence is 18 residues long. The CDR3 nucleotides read TGTGCCAGCAGCTTAGTGTCCCAGGGGCGGACCGGGGCCAACGTCCTGACTTTC. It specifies CASSLVSQGRTGANVLTF.

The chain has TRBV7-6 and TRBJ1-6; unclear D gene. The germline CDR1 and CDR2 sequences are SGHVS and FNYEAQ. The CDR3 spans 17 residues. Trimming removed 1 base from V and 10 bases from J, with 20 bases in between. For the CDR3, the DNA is TGTGCCAGCAGCTTAGAACCTACGGTCAGGAGGGAATCACCCCTCCACTTT. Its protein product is CASSLEPTVRRESPLHF.

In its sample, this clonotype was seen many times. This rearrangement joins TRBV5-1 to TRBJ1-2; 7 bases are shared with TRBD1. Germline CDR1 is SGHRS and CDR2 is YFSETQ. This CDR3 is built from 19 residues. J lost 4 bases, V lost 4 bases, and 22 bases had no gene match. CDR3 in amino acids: CASSALRQDRERLSYGYTF. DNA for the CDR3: TGCGCCAGCAGCGCCTTACGGCAAGACAGGGAACGTTTGAGCTATGGCTACACCTTC.

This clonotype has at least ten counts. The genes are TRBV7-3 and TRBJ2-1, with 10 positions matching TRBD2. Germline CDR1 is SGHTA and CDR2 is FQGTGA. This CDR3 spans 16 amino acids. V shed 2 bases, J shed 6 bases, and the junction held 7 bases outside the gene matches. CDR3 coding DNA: TGTGCCAGCAGCTTAGTGAGCGGGGGGGCCACCAATGAGCAGTTCTTC. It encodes CASSLVSGGATNEQFF.

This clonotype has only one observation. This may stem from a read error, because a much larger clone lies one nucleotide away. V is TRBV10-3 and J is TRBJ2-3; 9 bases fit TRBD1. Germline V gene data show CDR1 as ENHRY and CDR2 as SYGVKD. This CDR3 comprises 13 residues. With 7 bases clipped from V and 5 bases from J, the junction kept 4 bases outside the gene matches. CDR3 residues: CAITGQGRDTQYF. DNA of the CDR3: TGTGCCATCACCGGACAGGGGAGAGATACGCAGTATTTT.

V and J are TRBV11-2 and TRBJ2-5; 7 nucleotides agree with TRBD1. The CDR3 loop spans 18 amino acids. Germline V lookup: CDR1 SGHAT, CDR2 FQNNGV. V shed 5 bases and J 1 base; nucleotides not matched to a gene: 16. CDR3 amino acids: CASSGPVRNTGVQETQYF. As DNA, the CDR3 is TGTGCCAGCAGCGGCCCCGTTCGCAACACAGGGGTCCAAGAGACCCAGTACTTC.

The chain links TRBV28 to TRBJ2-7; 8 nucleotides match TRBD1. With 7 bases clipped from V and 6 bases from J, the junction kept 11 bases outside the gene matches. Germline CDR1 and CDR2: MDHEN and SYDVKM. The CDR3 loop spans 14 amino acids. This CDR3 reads CASKEFRTGSEQYV. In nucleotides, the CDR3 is TGTGCCAGCAAGGAATTCCGGACAGGGTCCGAGCAGTACGTC.

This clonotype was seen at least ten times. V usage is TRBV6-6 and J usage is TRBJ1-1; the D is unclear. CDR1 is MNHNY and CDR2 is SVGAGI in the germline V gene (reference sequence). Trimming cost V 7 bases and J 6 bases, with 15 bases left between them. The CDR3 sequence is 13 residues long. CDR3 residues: CASMVDEFPEAFF. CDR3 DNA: TGTGCCAGCATGGTAGACGAGTTCCCTGAAGCTTTCTTT.

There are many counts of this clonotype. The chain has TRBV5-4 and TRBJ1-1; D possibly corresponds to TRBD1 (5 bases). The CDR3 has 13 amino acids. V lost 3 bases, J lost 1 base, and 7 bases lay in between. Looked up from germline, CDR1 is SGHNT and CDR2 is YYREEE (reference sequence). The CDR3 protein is CASSSTANTEAFF. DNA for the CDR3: TGTGCCAGCAGCTCGACAGCGAACACTGAAGCTTTCTTT.

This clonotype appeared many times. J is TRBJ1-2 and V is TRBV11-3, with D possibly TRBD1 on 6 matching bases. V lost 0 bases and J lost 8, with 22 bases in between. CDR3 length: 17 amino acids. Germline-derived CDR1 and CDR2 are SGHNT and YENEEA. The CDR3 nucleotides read TGTGCCAGCAGCTTAGATGTCTGGGGGCGAGTTTTAAAAGGCTACACCTTC. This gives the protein CASSLDVWGRVLKGYTF.

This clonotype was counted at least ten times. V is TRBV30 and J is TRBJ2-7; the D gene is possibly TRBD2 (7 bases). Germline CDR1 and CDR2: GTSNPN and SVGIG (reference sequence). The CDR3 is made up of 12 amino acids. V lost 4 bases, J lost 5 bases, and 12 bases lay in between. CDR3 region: CAWNREGDEQYF. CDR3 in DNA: TGTGCCTGGAACAGGGAGGGCGACGAGCAGTACTTC.

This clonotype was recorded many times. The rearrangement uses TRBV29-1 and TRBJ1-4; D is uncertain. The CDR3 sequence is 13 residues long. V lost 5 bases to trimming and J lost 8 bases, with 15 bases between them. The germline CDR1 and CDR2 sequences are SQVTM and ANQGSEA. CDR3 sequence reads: CSVSRGLGEKLFF. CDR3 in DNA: TGCAGCGTTAGCAGAGGGCTTGGAGAAAAACTGTTTTTT.

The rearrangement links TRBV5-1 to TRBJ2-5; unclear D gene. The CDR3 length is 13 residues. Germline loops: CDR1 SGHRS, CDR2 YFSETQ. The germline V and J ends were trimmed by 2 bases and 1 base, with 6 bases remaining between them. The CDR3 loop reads CASSFGIQETQYF. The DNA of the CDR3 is TGCGCCAGCAGCTTCGGCATCCAAGAGACCCAGTACTTC.

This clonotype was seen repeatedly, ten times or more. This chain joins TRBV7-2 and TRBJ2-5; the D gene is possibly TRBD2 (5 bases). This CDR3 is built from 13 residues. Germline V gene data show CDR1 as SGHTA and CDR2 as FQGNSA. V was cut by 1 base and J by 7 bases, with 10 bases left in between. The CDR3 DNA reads TGTGCCAGCAGCTTAGGTGGCCGGGGGACCCAGTACTTC. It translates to CASSLGGRGTQYF.

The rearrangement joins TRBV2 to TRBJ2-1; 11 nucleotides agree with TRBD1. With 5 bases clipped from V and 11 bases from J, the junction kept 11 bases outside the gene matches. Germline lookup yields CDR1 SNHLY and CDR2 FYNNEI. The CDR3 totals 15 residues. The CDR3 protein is CASSRDRGFKDKQFF. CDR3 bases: TGTGCCAGCAGTAGGGACAGGGGGTTTAAGGATAAGCAGTTCTTC.

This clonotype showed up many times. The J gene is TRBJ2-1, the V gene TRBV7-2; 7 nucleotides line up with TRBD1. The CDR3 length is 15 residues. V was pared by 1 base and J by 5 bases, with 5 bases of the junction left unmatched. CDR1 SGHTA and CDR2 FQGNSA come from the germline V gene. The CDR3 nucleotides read TGTGCCAGCAGCTTAGTAGGGGGCCCCAACAATGAGCAGTTCTTC. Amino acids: CASSLVGGPNNEQFF.

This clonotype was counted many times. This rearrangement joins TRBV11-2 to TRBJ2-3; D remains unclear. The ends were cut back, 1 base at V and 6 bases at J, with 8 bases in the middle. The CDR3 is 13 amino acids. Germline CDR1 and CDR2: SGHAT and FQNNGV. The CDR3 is CASSLGLGDTQYF. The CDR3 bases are TGTGCCAGCAGCTTAGGCTTAGGGGATACGCAGTATTTT. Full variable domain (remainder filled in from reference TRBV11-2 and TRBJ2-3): EAGVAQSPRYKIIEKRQSVAFWCNPISGHATLYWYQQILGQGPKLLIQFQNNGVVDDSQLPKDRFSAERLKGVDSTLKIQPAKLEDSAVYLCASSLGLGDTQYFGPGTRLTVL.

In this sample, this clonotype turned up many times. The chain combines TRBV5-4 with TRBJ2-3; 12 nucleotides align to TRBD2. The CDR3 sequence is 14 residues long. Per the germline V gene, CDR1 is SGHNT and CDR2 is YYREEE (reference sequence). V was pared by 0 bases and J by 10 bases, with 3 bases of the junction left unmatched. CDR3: CASSLALAGGPQYF. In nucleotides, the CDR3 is TGTGCCAGCAGCTTGGCACTAGCGGGGGGACCGCAGTATTTT.

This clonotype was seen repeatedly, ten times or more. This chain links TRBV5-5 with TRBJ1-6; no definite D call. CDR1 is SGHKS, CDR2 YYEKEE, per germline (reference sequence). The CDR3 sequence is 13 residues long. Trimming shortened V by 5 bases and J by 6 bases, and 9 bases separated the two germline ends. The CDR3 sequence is CASRREPNSPLHF. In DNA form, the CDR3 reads TGTGCCAGCAGAAGGGAGCCTAATTCACCCCTCCACTTT. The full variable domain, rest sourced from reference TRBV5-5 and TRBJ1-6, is DAGVTQSPTHLIKTRGQQVTLRCSPISGHKSVSWYQQVLGQGPQFIFQYYEKEERGRGNFPDRFSARQFPNYSSELNVNALLLGDSALYLCASRREPNSPLHFGNGTRLTVT.

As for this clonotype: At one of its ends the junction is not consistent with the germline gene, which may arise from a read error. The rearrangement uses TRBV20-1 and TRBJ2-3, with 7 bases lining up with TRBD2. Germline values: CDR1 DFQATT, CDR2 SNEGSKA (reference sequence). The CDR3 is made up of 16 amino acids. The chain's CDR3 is CCALWRGLTYTDTQYF. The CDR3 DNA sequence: TGCTGTGCTCTCTGGCGGGGACTAACTTACACAGATACGCAGTATTTT.

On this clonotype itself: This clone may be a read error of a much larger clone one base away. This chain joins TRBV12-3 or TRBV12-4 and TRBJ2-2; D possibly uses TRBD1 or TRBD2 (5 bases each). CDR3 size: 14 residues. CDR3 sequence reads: CASGPIGVTGALFF. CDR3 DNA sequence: TGTGCCAGCGGCCCTATCGGGGTCACCGGGGCGCTGTTTTTT.

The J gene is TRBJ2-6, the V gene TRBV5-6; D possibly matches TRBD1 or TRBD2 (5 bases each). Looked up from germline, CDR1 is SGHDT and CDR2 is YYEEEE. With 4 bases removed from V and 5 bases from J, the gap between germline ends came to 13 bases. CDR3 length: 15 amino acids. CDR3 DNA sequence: TGTGCCAGCAGCCTCGGGACGCTCTGGGCCAACGTCCTGACTTTC. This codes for CASSLGTLWANVLTF.

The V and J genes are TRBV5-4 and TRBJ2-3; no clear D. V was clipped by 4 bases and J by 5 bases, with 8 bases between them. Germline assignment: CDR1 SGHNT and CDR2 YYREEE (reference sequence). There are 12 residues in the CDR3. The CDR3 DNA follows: TGTGCCAGCAGCATAGAGGTAGATACGCAGTATTTT. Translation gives CASSIEVDTQYF.